The 9 T cell receptor beta chains in this list originate from one sample, sequenced in a study of T cells after yellow fever vaccination. Each CDR3 protein is one row after TCRdb ran MiXCR on the 5' RACE reads. The sample yields over 25,000 distinct CDR3 sequences, over 9.5% seen once. The sequencing here drew on PBMCs, either bulk or a sorted T-cell subset (CD4+, CD8+, memory, or dextramer-sorted; not recorded which), taken roughly 14 days after the first yellow fever vaccination. The origin of the receptors is a man in his late teens or twenties who received the YFV17D yellow fever vaccine.

This clonotype was seen repeatedly, ten times or more. J is TRBJ1-3 and V is TRBV5-1; D gene unclear. The CDR3 is 15 residues long. V dropped 1 base and J dropped 2 bases, with 10 bases sitting between them. Germline loops: CDR1 SGHRS, CDR2 YFSETQ. The CDR3 DNA sequence: TGCGCCAGCAGCTTGCTGATGGGGACTGGAAACACCATATATTTT. It specifies CASSLLMGTGNTIYF.

This clonotype came up many times. J is TRBJ2-7 and V is TRBV5-4; 13 positions match TRBD2. The CDR3 has 14 amino acids. Germline assignment: CDR1 SGHNT and CDR2 YYREEE (reference sequence). The J segment lost 7 bases and the V segment lost 3 bases, leaving 4 bases of the junction unmatched. Here the CDR3 DNA reads TGTGCCAGCAGCTCAGCGGGACTAGCGGGGGAGCAGTACTTC. It translates to CASSSAGLAGEQYF. Using reference TRBV5-4 and TRBJ2-7 for the parts outside the CDR3, the full variable domain is ETGVTQSPTHLIKTRGQQVTLRCSSQSGHNTVSWYQQALGQGPQFIFQYYREEENGRGNFPPRFSGLQFPNYSSELNVNALELDDSALYLCASSSAGLAGEQYFGPGTRLTVT.

This clonotype came up many times. The genes are TRBV24-1 and TRBJ2-3; possible D gene TRBD2, 6 bases. The CDR3 is made up of 16 amino acids. CDR1 is KGHDR, CDR2 SFDVKD, per germline. The ends were cut back, 0 bases at V and 3 bases at J, with 12 bases in the middle. CDR3 bases: TGTGCCACCAGTGATTTGGCGGGAAAGGCAACAGATACGCAGTATTTT. Translation gives CATSDLAGKATDTQYF.

This clonotype appeared many times. This chain uses TRBV11-2 with TRBJ1-3; D uncertain. CDR3 length: 14 residues. Trimming removed 8 bases from V and 2 bases from J, with 13 bases in between. Germline loops: CDR1 SGHAT, CDR2 FQNNGV. For the CDR3, the DNA is TGTGCCAGCCGTCGGGTGTCGACTGGAAACACCATATATTTT. It encodes CASRRVSTGNTIYF.

In this sample, this clonotype turned up many times. The chain combines TRBV5-1 with TRBJ2-3; TRBD1 agrees at 8 bases. Looked up from germline, CDR1 is SGHRS and CDR2 is YFSETQ. The CDR3 is 15 residues long. With 5 bases clipped from V and 3 bases from J, the junction kept 8 bases outside the gene matches. In nucleotides, the CDR3 is TGCGCCAGCAGGCTTCAAACAGGGGGGACAGATACGCAGTATTTT. This sequence encodes CASRLQTGGTDTQYF.

The table lists this clonotype with many counts. V usage is TRBV5-1 and J usage is TRBJ2-6; D may be TRBD2 (5 bases). The germline V gene encodes CDR1 SGHRS and CDR2 YFSETQ. V dropped 7 bases and J dropped 0 bases, with 8 bases sitting between them. The CDR3 consists of 14 residues. The DNA for the CDR3 is TGCGCCAGCGGGGAGTCCTCTGGGGCCAACGTCCTGACTTTC. This encodes CASGESSGANVLTF. The full variable domain, rest sourced from reference TRBV5-1 and TRBJ2-6, is KAGVTQTPRYLIKTRGQQVTLSCSPISGHRSVSWYQQTPGQGLQFLFEYFSETQRNKGNFPGRFSGRQFSNSRSEMNVSTLELGDSALYLCASGESSGANVLTFGAGSRLTVL.

This clonotype came up many times. This rearrangement joins TRBV20-1 to TRBJ2-1, with 12 bases that match TRBD2. Trimming took 5 bases from V and 6 from J; bases not matched to a gene: 5. The germline gives CDR1 DFQATT, CDR2 SNEGSKA (reference sequence). The CDR3 length is 14 residues. CDR3 loop: CSARGLAGSNEQFF. CDR3 in DNA: TGCAGTGCTCGCGGACTAGCGGGGAGCAATGAGCAGTTCTTC.

This clonotype was observed at least ten times. The chain carries TRBV28 and TRBJ2-5; either TRBD1 or TRBD2 may supply D (6 bases each). The CDR3 length is 13 residues. V was trimmed by 7 bases and J by 5 bases, leaving 14 bases between them. CDR1 is MDHEN, CDR2 SYDVKM, per germline. The CDR3 DNA is TGTGCCAGCATAAGGGGGGCGGCGGAGACCCAGTACTTC. It specifies CASIRGAAETQYF.

This clonotype was counted at least ten times. The chain recombines TRBV5-1 with TRBJ2-3, with 7 bases that match TRBD2. Unmatched junction bases numbered 12, after V lost 4 bases and J lost 4 bases. Germline V CDR1 and CDR2: SGHRS, YFSETQ. This CDR3 spans 16 amino acids. CDR3 sequence (DNA): TGCGCCAGCAGCCCCTGGGAGGGTAGCGGCGCAGATACGCAGTATTTT. Translated, it gives CASSPWEGSGADTQYF.